This TCR beta chain comes out of a study of blood T cell repertoires in COVID-19. Background on the study: Nucleic acid was either cDNA or gDNA, and it came from T cells, B-cell-depleted T cells, or PBMCs.

The authors' processing: The assay estimated nucleated cells by amplifying reference gene primers. Profiled with immunoSEQ multiplex PCR; TCRdb holds only in-frame clones, not every one. The DNA was the basis for D and trimming; V, J and clone size are from that table. The sample lists roughly 230,000 clones; approximately 84% were seen once. Germline CDR1 and CDR2: LGHNA and YSLEER. Trimming cost V 4 bases and J 5 bases; bases outside gene matches: 9. This CDR3 comprises 16 residues. The sample consisted of peripheral blood. This chain connects TRBV4-3 to TRBJ1-2, with TRBD1 matching over 11 bases. The receptor's source is a man in his forties or fifties with active or convalescent COVID-19. The CDR3 here is CASSPRGQGGSYGYTF. The CDR3 nucleotides are TGCGCCAGCAGCCCCCGGGGACAGGGGGGGAGTTATGGCTACACCTTC.